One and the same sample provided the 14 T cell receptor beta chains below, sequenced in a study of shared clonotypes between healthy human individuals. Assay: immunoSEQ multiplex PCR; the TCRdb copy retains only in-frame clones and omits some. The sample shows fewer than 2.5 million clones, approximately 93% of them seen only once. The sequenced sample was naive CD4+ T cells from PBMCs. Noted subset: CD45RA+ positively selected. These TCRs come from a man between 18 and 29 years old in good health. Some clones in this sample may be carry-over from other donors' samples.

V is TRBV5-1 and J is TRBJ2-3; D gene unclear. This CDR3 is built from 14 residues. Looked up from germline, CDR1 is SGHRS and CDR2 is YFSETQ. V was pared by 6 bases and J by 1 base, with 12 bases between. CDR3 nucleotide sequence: TGCGCCAGCAAGTCTAAAGACCGCACAGATACGCAGTATTTT. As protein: CASKSKDRTDTQYF.

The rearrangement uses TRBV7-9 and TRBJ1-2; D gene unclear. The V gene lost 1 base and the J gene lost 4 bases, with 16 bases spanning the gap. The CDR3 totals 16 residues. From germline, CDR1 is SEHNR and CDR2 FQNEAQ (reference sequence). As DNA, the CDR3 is TGTGCCAGCAGCTTAGTTTGGTCATTGAGAGCCTATGGCTACACCTTC. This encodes CASSLVWSLRAYGYTF.

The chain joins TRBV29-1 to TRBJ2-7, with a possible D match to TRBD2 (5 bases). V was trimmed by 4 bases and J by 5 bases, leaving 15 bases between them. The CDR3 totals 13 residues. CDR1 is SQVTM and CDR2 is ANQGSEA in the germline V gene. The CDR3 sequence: CSVAGINGDEQYF. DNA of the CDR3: TGCAGCGTTGCCGGGATTAATGGGGACGAGCAGTACTTC.

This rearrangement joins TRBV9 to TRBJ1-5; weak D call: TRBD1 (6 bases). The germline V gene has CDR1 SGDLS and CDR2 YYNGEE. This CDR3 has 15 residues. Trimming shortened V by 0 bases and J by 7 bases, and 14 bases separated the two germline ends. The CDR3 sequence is CASSVGPGAGQPQHF. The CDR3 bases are TGTGCCAGCAGCGTAGGCCCGGGGGCAGGGCAGCCCCAGCATTTT.

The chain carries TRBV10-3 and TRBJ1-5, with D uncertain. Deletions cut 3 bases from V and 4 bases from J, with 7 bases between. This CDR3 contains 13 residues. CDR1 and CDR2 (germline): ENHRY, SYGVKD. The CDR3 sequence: CAISDRRNQPQHF. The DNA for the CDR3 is TGTGCCATCAGTGATCGGCGTAATCAGCCCCAGCATTTT.

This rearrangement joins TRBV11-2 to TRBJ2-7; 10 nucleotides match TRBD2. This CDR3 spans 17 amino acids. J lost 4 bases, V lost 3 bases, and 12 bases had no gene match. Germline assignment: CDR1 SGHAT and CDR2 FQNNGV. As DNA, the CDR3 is TGTGCCAGCAGCTTCGTCGCTAGCGGGAGAAATTCTTACGAGCAGTACTTC. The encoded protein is CASSFVASGRNSYEQYF.

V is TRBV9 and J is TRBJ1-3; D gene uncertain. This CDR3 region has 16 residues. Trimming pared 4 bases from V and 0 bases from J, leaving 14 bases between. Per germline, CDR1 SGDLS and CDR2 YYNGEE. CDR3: CASSITDGYSGNTIYF. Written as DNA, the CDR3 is TGTGCCAGCAGCATAACGGACGGATACTCTGGAAACACCATATATTTT.

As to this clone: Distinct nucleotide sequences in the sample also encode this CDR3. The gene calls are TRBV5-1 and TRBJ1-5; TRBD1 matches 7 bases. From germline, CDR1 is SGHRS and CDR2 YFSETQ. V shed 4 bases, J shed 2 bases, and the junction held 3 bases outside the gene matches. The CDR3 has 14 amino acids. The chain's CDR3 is CASSPGTGNQPQHF. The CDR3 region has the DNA TGCGCCAGCAGCCCGGGGACAGGCAATCAGCCCCAGCATTTT.

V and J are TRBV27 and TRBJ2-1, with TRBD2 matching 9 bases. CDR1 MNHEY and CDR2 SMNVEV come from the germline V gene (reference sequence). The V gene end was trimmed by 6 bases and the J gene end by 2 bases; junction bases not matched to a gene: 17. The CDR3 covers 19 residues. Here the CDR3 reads CASRPGVAGARGAYNEQFF. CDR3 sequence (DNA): TGTGCCAGCAGGCCCGGGGTAGCGGGAGCCCGCGGGGCCTACAATGAGCAGTTCTTC.

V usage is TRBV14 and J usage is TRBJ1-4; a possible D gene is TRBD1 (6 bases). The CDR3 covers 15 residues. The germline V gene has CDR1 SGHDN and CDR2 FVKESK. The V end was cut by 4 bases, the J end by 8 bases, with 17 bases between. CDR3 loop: CASSLLTRGGEKLFF. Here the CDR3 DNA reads TGTGCCAGCAGCCTCCTAACCAGGGGAGGAGAAAAACTGTTTTTT.

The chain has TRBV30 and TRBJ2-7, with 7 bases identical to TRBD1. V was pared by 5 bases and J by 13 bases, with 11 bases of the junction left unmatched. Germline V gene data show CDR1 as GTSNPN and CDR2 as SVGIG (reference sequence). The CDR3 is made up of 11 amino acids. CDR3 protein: CAWGPRDSQYF. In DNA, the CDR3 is TGTGCCTGGGGGCCCCGGGACAGTCAATACTTC. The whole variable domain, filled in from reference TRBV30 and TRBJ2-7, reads SQTIHQWPATLVQPVGSPLSLECTVEGTSNPNLYWYRQAAGRGLQLLFYSVGIGQISSEVPQNLSASRPQDRQFILSSKKLLLSDSGFYLCAWGPRDSQYFGPGTRLTVT.

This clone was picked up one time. In nucleotides, the CDR3 is TGTGCCAGCAGTTTTTTTGGACAGGGGAAAGAAAAACTGTTTTTT. This sequence encodes CASSFFGQGKEKLFF. The chain carries TRBV28 and TRBJ1-4; 9 bases align to TRBD1. The junction had 7 bases not matched to a gene; V was cut back by 3 bases and J by 8 bases. Germline V gene sequence: CDR1 MDHEN, CDR2 SYDVKM. This CDR3 has 15 amino acids. The full variable domain, completed using reference TRBV28 and TRBJ1-4, is DVKVTQSSRYLVKRTGEKVFLECVQDMDHENMFWYRQDPGLGLRLIYFSYDVKMKEKGDIPEGYSVSREKKERFSLILESASTNQTSMYLCASSFFGQGKEKLFFGSGTQLSVL.

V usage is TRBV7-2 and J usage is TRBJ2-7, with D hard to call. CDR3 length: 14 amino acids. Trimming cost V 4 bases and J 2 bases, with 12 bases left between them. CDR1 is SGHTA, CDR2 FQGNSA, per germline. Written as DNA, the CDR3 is TGTGCCAGCAGCTCAGACCCGCTAGCCTACGAGCAGTACTTC. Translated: CASSSDPLAYEQYF.

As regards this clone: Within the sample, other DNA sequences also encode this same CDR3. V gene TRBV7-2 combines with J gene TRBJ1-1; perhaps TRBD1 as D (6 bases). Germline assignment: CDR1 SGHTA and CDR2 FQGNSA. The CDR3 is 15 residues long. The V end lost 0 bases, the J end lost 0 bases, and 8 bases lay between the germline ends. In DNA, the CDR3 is TGTGCCAGCAGCTTAGCTGGACAGCTGAACACTGAAGCTTTCTTT. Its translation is CASSLAGQLNTEAFF.